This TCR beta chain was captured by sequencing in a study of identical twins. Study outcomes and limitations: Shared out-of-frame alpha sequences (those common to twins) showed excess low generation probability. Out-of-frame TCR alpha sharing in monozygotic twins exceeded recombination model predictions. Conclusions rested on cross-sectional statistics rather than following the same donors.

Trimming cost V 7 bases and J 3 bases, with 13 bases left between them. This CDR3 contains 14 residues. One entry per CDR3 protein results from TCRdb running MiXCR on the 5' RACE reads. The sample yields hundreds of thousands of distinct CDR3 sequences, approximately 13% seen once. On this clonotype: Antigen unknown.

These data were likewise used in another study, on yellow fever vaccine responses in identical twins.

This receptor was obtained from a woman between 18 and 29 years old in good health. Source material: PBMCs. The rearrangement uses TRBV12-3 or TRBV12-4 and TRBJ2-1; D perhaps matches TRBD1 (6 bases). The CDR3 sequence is CASNPAGDYNEQFF. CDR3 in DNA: TGTGCCAGCAACCCGGCAGGGGACTACAATGAGCAGTTCTTC.